This T cell receptor beta chain was sequenced in a study of cytomegalovirus exposure and HLA in healthy donors. Study-wide results and limits: Rarity characterized most TCR sequences, yet some public TCRs appeared in many donors. It was reportedly the case that the classifier diagnosed cytomegalovirus status with high specificity and sensitivity. Researchers catalogued about 160 TCR beta chains as cytomegalovirus-associated.

In the case of this clone: What it binds is not known.

Here immunoSEQ multiplex PCR was the method, and the copy in TCRdb shows in-frame clones only, minus some. The sample lists roughly 73,000 clones, 85% to 95% seen once, with less than 2% in the top ten. V shed 6 bases, J shed 8 bases, and the junction held 10 bases outside the gene matches. CDR1 and CDR2 (germline): SGHTA, FQGTGA. The CDR3 is 14 residues long. The sample comprised PBMCs. The sequence was collected from a man between 18 and 29 years old in good health and CMV-seropositive. The J gene is TRBJ2-7, the V gene TRBV7-3, with 10 bases fitting TRBD1. The CDR3 coding sequence is TGTGCCAGCAGTACCGGGACAGGGGCAGCTAAGCAGTACTTC. Translating it yields CASSTGTGAAKQYF.